The rows below give T cell receptor beta chains drawn from one sample of a study of OX40 agonist ivuxolimab in advanced cancers. Clones were sequenced by immunoSEQ multiplex PCR, and TCRdb holds only the in-frame ones, with some missing. The repertoire includes tens of thousands of clones, approximately 89% of them detected once, and approximately 0.19% sits in the top ten. The sample was CD4+ or CD8+ T cells sorted from blood, taken in a trial of the OX40 agonist ivuxolimab. These receptors were collected from an adult with an advanced solid tumor such as melanoma, head and neck, liver or kidney cancer. Each CDR3 is given with its conserved first and last residue. Fields, in order: J gene, V gene, clone size, D gene, CDR3 protein, CDR3 DNA. D genes are given only for firm matches. For some rows the clone size is stated as once, few or many, or as a class when expanded; others skip it.

TRBJ2-7	TRBV5-1	NA	NA	CASAILPGLTSYEQYF	TGCGCCAGCGCCATCCTTCCGGGACTCACTTCCTACGAGCAGTACTTC
TRBJ2-5	TRBV4-1	NA	TRBD1	CASSQVASRDREEAQYF	TGCGCCAGCAGCCAAGTCGCCTCTCGGGACAGGGAGGAGGCCCAGTACTTC
TRBJ1-5	TRBV7-9	NA	NA	CASSSSGGQGQPQHF	TGTGCCAGCAGCTCCAGCGGGGGGCAAGGGCAGCCCCAGCATTTT
TRBJ2-5	TRBV7-8	NA	TRBD1	CASSSEMTGDRETQYF	TGTGCCAGCAGCTCCGAAATGACAGGGGATCGAGAGACCCAGTACTTC
TRBJ1-1	TRBV6-5	NA	TRBD1	CASSRMTGGTEAFF	TGTGCCAGCAGTCGCATGACAGGGGGCACTGAAGCTTTCTTT
TRBJ2-7	TRBV6-5	NA	NA	CASSGRGETYEQYF	TGTGCCAGCAGCGGACGAGGGGAGACCTACGAGCAGTACTTC
TRBJ2-2	TRBV5-1	few	NA	CASSPGWDRASTGELFF	TGCGCCAGCAGCCCCGGCTGGGATAGGGCAAGCACCGGGGAGCTGTTTTTT
TRBJ2-7	TRBV19	NA	NA	CASSWGSAGEQYF	TGTGCCAGTAGTTGGGGATCTGCTGGCGAGCAGTACTTC
TRBJ1-2	TRBV2	NA	NA	CASRRQVNYGYTF	TGTGCCAGCAGACGGCAGGTTAACTATGGCTACACCTTC
TRBJ2-7	TRBV11-2	NA	NA	CASSLRLGSGRIYEQYF	TGTGCCAGCAGCTTAAGGCTGGGTTCTGGGAGAATCTACGAGCAGTACTTC
TRBJ1-2	TRBV12-5	NA	NA	CASALGRGGNYGYTF	TGTGCTAGTGCCTTGGGGCGGGGCGGGAACTATGGCTACACCTTC
TRBJ2-3	TRBV7-6	NA	NA	CASSFLAYLEYF	TGTGCCAGCAGCTTCCTAGCGTACCTGGAGTATTTT
TRBJ2-5	TRBV6-1	NA	TRBD1	CASSEVGRGSGETQYF	TGTGCCAGCAGTGAAGTGGGCAGGGGGTCTGGAGAGACCCAGTACTTC
TRBJ2-7	TRBV5-8	NA	TRBD1	CASSKRTGGVYEQYF	TGTGCCAGCAGCAAACGGACAGGGGGAGTCTACGAGCAGTACTTC
TRBJ2-3	TRBV5-1	NA	NA	CASSLAVLGRGGRADTQYF	TGCGCCAGCAGCTTGGCCGTCTTGGGCAGGGGAGGTAGAGCAGATACGCAGTATTTT
TRBJ1-5	TRBV2	few	NA	CASRRRSYQPQHF	TGTGCCAGCAGGAGACGGTCCTATCAGCCCCAGCATTTT
TRBJ1-1	TRBV6-1	once	TRBD1	CASSDRGQIEAFF	TGTGCCAGCAGTGACAGGGGGCAAATTGAAGCTTTCTTT
TRBJ2-2	TRBV4-1	once	NA	CASSRRENTGELFF	TGCGCCAGCAGCAGACGGGAGAACACCGGGGAGCTGTTTTTT
TRBJ1-4	TRBV5-1	NA	TRBD1	CASSLRQGGGNEKLFF	TGCGCCAGCAGCTTGCGACAGGGTGGGGGAAATGAAAAACTGTTTTTT
TRBJ2-1	TRBV4-2	few	TRBD2	CASSQELAGTSYNEQFF	TGTGCCAGCAGCCAAGAATTAGCGGGGACATCCTACAATGAGCAGTTCTTC
TRBJ1-5	TRBV19	NA	TRBD1	CASSIQGADQPQHF	TGTGCCAGTAGTATCCAGGGGGCAGATCAGCCCCAGCATTTT
TRBJ2-7	TRBV19	NA	NA	CASSIVGASEYEQYF	TGTGCCAGTAGTATAGTAGGCGCGTCAGAATACGAGCAGTACTTC
TRBJ1-1	TRBV5-4	many	TRBD1	CASSRDRDEAFF	TGTGCCAGCAGCAGGGACAGGGATGAAGCTTTCTTT
TRBJ2-7	TRBV6-5	NA	TRBD1	CASSYESIQGAGEQYF	TGTGCCAGCAGTTACGAAAGCATACAGGGGGCGGGCGAGCAGTACTTC
TRBJ1-5	TRBV7-8	NA	TRBD1	CASSLVGQGRNSQPQHF	TGTGCCAGCAGCTTAGTTGGACAGGGAAGAAATAGTCAGCCCCAGCATTTT
TRBJ1-1	TRBV27	NA	NA	CASSLSDAGRTEAFF	TGTGCCAGCAGTTTATCGGACGCAGGGAGGACTGAAGCTTTCTTT
TRBJ2-2	TRBV5-1	NA	NA	CASSPSGSNTGELFF	TGCGCCAGCAGCCCCTCGGGGTCGAACACCGGGGAGCTGTTTTTT
TRBJ2-4	TRBV5-4	NA	NA	CASSRAAEPTKNIQYF	TGTGCCAGCAGCCGCGCGGCAGAACCAACTAAAAACATTCAGTACTTC
TRBJ2-7	TRBV6-1	NA	NA	CASSDGWAYEQYF	TGTGCCAGCAGTGATGGCTGGGCCTACGAGCAGTACTTC
TRBJ2-7	TRBV14	NA	NA	CASSPRGAPSYEQYF	TGTGCCAGCAGCCCCAGGGGAGCACCCTCCTACGAGCAGTACTTC
TRBJ2-1	TRBV7-9	once	TRBD2	CASSFLTSGGANEQFF	TGTGCCAGCAGCTTCCTGACTAGCGGGGGGGCAAATGAGCAGTTCTTC
TRBJ1-5	TRBV6-5	NA	NA	CASSYSGTHMPQHF	TGTGCCAGCAGTTACTCAGGCACGCATATGCCCCAGCATTTT
TRBJ2-7	TRBV2	NA	TRBD2	CASCRLAAYEQYF	TGTGCCAGCTGCCGACTAGCGGCCTACGAGCAGTACTTC
TRBJ2-2	TRBV19	NA	NA	CASSAGTSNTGELFF	TGTGCCAGTAGTGCGGGCACTTCGAACACCGGGGAGCTGTTTTTT
TRBJ1-2	TRBV11-2	NA	NA	CASSHSRAGVHGYTF	TGTGCCAGCAGCCATAGTAGGGCGGGGGTGCATGGCTACACCTTC
TRBJ1-1	TRBV7-9	NA	NA	CASCFGANTEAFF	TGTGCCAGCTGTTTTGGGGCGAACACTGAAGCTTTCTTT
TRBJ2-7	TRBV15	NA	NA	CATSREVTSSVEQYF	TGTGCCACCAGCAGAGAAGTCACTAGTTCAGTCGAGCAGTACTTC
TRBJ2-7	TRBV5-6	once	TRBD1	CASSPYRGSSYEQYF	TGTGCCAGCAGCCCCTACAGGGGAAGCTCCTACGAGCAGTACTTC
TRBJ2-1	TRBV18	NA	TRBD2	CASSPSSGRSDEQFF	TGTGCCAGCTCACCATCCAGCGGGAGATCGGATGAGCAGTTCTTC
TRBJ1-2	TRBV4-1	once	NA	CASSQEARGSNGYTF	TGCGCCAGCAGCCAAGAAGCTCGCGGGTCAAATGGCTACACCTTC
TRBJ2-7	TRBV7-8	NA	TRBD2	CASSLGGGSYEQYF	TGTGCCAGCAGCTTAGGGGGGGGGTCCTACGAGCAGTACTTC
TRBJ1-2	TRBV5-1	NA	TRBD1	CASSGGQVGYGYTF	TGCGCCAGCAGCGGGGGACAGGTGGGCTATGGCTACACCTTC
TRBJ1-2	TRBV4-2	NA	TRBD1	CASRRDRGYTF	TGTGCCAGCAGACGGGACAGGGGCTACACCTTC
TRBJ2-6	TRBV27	NA	TRBD2	CASGPGGTSRANVLTF	TGTGCCAGCGGTCCGGGAGGTACCTCCCGGGCCAACGTCCTGACTTTC
TRBJ2-5	TRBV30	NA	NA	CAWSVGSETQYF	TGTGCCTGGAGTGTAGGTTCCGAGACCCAGTACTTC
TRBJ2-1	TRBV7-3	NA	NA	CASSYGPSNEQFF	TGTGCCAGCAGCTACGGACCTTCCAATGAGCAGTTCTTC
TRBJ1-1	TRBV2	NA	NA	CASSVTYEAFF	TGTGCCAGCAGTGTCACGTATGAAGCTTTCTTT
TRBJ2-5	TRBV9	NA	TRBD2	CASSVDTSGGLQETQYF	TGTGCCAGCAGCGTAGATACTAGCGGGGGCCTTCAAGAGACCCAGTACTTC
TRBJ2-1	TRBV7-6	NA	NA	CASSYGRYNEQFF	TGTGCCAGCAGCTACGGGAGATACAATGAGCAGTTCTTC